The source of this T cell receptor beta chain is a study of T-cell reconstitution after alpha-beta-depleted transplantation in children. It was with unique molecular identifiers that the TCRbeta library was prepared. Each CDR3 protein gets one entry after TCRdb re-called the PCR reads with MiXCR. Of some 260,000 distinct CDR3 sequences in the sample, 20% to 30% were seen once. Study findings and constraints: Expanded graft clones numbering several hundred reportedly gave rise to alpha-beta T cells about two months after transplant. TCRbeta diversity was high at day 60 in some patients (a result of surviving recipient T cells and thymic progenitors). Once a year had passed after transplant, T-cell counts and diversity came mostly from newly produced T cells.

At least ten counts were recorded for this clonotype. Its antigen is unknown. This CDR3 contains 15 residues. Deletions cut 7 bases from V and 4 bases from J, with 16 bases between. The germline CDR1 and CDR2 sequences are MNHEY and SVGAGI. The origin of this receptor is a female patient aged 2 to 10 who had a stem cell transplant for congenital amegakaryocytic thrombocytopenia, so the T cells may come from the graft donor. The rearrangement uses TRBV6-5 and TRBJ2-2; weak D call: TRBD2 (6 bases). The sample here was PBMCs, mostly from graft donor cells, taken 360 days after TCRalphabeta/CD19-depleted stem cell transplant. CDR3 protein: CASKGGQGATGELFF. DNA for the CDR3: TGTGCCAGCAAAGGAGGGCAGGGCGCCACCGGGGAGCTGTTTTTT.